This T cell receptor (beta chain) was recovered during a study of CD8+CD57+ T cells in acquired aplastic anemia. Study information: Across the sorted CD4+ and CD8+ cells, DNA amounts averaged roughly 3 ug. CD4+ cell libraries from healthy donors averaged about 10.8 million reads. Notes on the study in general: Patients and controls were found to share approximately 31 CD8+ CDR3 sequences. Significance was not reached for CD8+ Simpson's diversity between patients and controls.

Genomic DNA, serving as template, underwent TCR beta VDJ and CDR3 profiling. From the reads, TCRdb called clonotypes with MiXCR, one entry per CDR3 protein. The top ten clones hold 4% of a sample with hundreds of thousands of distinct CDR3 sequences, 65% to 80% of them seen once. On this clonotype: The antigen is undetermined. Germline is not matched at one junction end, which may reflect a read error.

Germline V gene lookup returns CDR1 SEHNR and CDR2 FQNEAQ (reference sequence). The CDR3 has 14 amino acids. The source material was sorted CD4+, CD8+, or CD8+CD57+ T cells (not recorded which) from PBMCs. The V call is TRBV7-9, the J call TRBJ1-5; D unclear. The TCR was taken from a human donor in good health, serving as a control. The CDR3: CASSLRQSTQHQHF. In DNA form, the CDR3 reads TGTGCCAGCAGCTTGCGGCAGAGTACCCAGCACCAGCATTTT.